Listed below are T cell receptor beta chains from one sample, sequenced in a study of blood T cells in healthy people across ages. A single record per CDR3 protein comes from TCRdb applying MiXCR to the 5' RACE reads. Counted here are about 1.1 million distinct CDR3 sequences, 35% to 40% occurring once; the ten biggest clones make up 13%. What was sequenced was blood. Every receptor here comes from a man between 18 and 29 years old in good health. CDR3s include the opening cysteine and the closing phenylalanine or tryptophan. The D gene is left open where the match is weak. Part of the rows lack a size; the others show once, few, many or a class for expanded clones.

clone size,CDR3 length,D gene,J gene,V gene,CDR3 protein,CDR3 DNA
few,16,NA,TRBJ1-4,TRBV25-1,CASSEVGVGTNEKLFF,TGTGCCAGCAGTGAAGTTGGGGTTGGAACAAATGAAAAACTGTTTTTT
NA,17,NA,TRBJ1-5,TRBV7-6,CASSYGKGEHSNQPQHF,TGTGCCAGCAGCTACGGGAAGGGGGAACATAGCAATCAGCCCCAGCATTTT
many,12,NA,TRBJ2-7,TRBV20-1,CSATQRSYEQYF,TGCAGTGCTACCCAGCGCTCCTACGAGCAGTACTTC
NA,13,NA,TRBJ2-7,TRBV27,CASSRGSAYEQYF,TGTGCCAGCAGCAGGGGCTCGGCCTACGAGCAGTACTTC
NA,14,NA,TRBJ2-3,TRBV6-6,CASSYRVPTDTQYF,TGTGCCAGCAGTTACCGGGTGCCAACAGATACGCAGTATTTT
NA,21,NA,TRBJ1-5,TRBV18,CASSRGSSGTPTQYSNQPQHF,TGTGCCAGCTCACGAGGGAGCTCGGGGACACCGACACAGTATAGCAATCAGCCCCAGCATTTT
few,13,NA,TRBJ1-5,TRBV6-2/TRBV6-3,CASSYSWGQPQHF,TGTGCCAGCAGTTACTCGTGGGGTCAGCCCCAGCATTTT
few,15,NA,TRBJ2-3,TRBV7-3,CASSTQEARTDTQYF,TGTGCCAGCAGTACTCAGGAGGCGAGGACAGATACGCAGTATTTT
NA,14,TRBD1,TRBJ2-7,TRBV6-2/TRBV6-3,CASSSPTGGYEQYF,TGTGCCAGCAGTTCCCCAACAGGGGGATACGAGCAGTACTTC
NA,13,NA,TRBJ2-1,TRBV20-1,CGATEDTYNEQFF,TGCGGTGCTACAGAAGACACCTACAATGAGCAGTTCTTC
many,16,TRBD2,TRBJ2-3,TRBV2,CASSPRTSGPTDTQYF,TGTGCCAGCAGTCCCCGGACTAGCGGACCCACAGATACGCAGTATTTT
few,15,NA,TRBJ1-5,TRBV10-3,CAISESLGANQPQHF,TGTGCCATCAGTGAAAGTCTGGGGGCAAATCAGCCCCAGCATTTT
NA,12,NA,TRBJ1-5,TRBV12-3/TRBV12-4,CATTAGNQPQHF,TGTGCCACAACGGCCGGCAATCAGCCCCAGCATTTT
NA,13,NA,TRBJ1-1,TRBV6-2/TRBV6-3,CASNRRFDTEAFF,TGTGCCAGCAATCGCAGGTTCGACACTGAAGCTTTCTTT